This paragraph reports one T cell receptor (beta chain). This specimen belongs to a study of blood T cell repertoires in COVID-19. Study summary: T cells, B-cell-depleted T cells, or PBMCs supplied cDNA or gDNA.

Unmatched junction bases numbered 12, after V lost 5 bases and J lost 4 bases. The CDR3 contains 15 residues. Germline V gene sequence: CDR1 SQVTM, CDR2 ANQGSEA. The method was immunoSEQ multiplex PCR; TCRdb's version includes in-frame clones alone and lacks a portion of them. The table lists 200,000 or so clones, around four fifths of them singletons. The sample consisted of peripheral blood. The sequence was collected from a woman aged 60 to 75 who had recovered from COVID-19. The rearrangement joins TRBV29-1 to TRBJ1-2, with 8 bases aligning to TRBD1. The CDR3 DNA reads as TGCAGCGTTCATATACAGGGGGTCGGAGGCTATGGCTACACCTTC. Protein product: CSVHIQGVGGYGYTF.